This paragraph covers one TCR beta chain sequence. Its specificity is unknown. Clones were sequenced by immunoSEQ multiplex PCR, and TCRdb holds only the in-frame ones, with some missing. Among approximately 5,100 clones listed, roughly 66% were seen once. This sample is part of a study of PD-1 blockade in classical Hodgkin lymphoma. General study findings and limits: Patients starting nivolumab under 1 year after ASCT were excluded.

This CDR3 is built from 14 residues. Looked up from germline, CDR1 is SGHVS and CDR2 is FNYEAQ. V was pared by 0 bases and J by 4 bases, with 9 bases between. Brentuximab vedotin exposure varied, and every patient relapsed after autologous stem cell transplantation. The receptor was derived from a human donor with classical Hodgkin lymphoma. Sample: peripheral blood mononuclear cells (PBMCs), taken before the second cycle of nivolumab. The chain combines TRBV7-6 with TRBJ1-1; the D is unclear. DNA for the CDR3: TGTGCCAGCAGCTTAGCAGGGTTGGCCACTGAAGCTTTCTTT. Its translation: CASSLAGLATEAFF.